These T cell receptor beta chains were read from a single sample in a study of OX40 agonist ivuxolimab in advanced cancers. TCRdb keeps only in-frame clones here, not all; method: immunoSEQ multiplex PCR. This sample has about 64,000 clones, with nearly 90% found just once. The sample consisted of CD4+ or CD8+ T cells sorted from blood, taken in a trial of the OX40 agonist ivuxolimab. The receptors were sampled from an adult with an advanced solid tumor such as melanoma, head and neck, liver or kidney cancer. CDR3s include the opening cysteine and the closing phenylalanine or tryptophan. D genes are given only for firm matches.

CDR3 protein: CAWSVKSSAWGQGEYGYTF; V gene: TRBV30; D gene: TRBD1; J gene: TRBJ1-2
CDR3 protein: CSVVNRGLRNSYEQYF; V gene: TRBV29-1; D gene: TRBD1; J gene: TRBJ2-7
CDR3 protein: CASSTSGSGGYNEQFF; V gene: TRBV19; D gene: TRBD2; J gene: TRBJ2-1
CDR3 protein: CASSLTGTNYGYTF; V gene: TRBV7-2; D gene: -; J gene: TRBJ1-2
CDR3 protein: CASSLRTSAYGNEQFF; V gene: TRBV7-9; D gene: TRBD2; J gene: TRBJ2-1
CDR3 protein: CASSPGLAGTNEQFF; V gene: TRBV18; D gene: TRBD2; J gene: TRBJ2-1
CDR3 protein: CATKTSTTNEKLFF; V gene: TRBV2; D gene: -; J gene: TRBJ1-4
CDR3 protein: CASSFTANTEAFF; V gene: TRBV11-2; D gene: -; J gene: TRBJ1-1
CDR3 protein: CASSLQGAGEKLFF; V gene: TRBV13; D gene: TRBD1; J gene: TRBJ1-4
CDR3 protein: CAWSVRDRDYEQYF; V gene: TRBV30; D gene: TRBD1; J gene: TRBJ2-7
CDR3 protein: CASSVGAGRSADTQYF; V gene: TRBV9; D gene: -; J gene: TRBJ2-3
CDR3 protein: CASTGGGSYTEAFF; V gene: TRBV25-1; D gene: -; J gene: TRBJ1-1
CDR3 protein: CASSIQGPPSPQHF; V gene: TRBV5-1; D gene: -; J gene: TRBJ1-5
CDR3 protein: CASSELRQLTEAFF; V gene: TRBV6-1; D gene: -; J gene: TRBJ1-1
CDR3 protein: CASSKLTGYATNEKLFF; V gene: TRBV21-1; D gene: -; J gene: TRBJ1-4
CDR3 protein: CASSLGAQGAPYEQYF; V gene: TRBV5-5; D gene: TRBD1; J gene: TRBJ2-7
CDR3 protein: CASSLNPGQTYEQYF; V gene: TRBV7-2; D gene: TRBD1; J gene: TRBJ2-7
CDR3 protein: CASSLAGDRQETQYF; V gene: TRBV7-3; D gene: TRBD2; J gene: TRBJ2-5
CDR3 protein: CASSQGLAEYDEQYF; V gene: TRBV9; D gene: TRBD2; J gene: TRBJ2-7
CDR3 protein: CASSFGAGNTEAFF; V gene: TRBV5-4; D gene: -; J gene: TRBJ1-1
CDR3 protein: CASSKVPRQGVNEQFF; V gene: TRBV21-1; D gene: -; J gene: TRBJ2-1
CDR3 protein: CAILPGGPGELFF; V gene: TRBV7-9; D gene: -; J gene: TRBJ2-2
CDR3 protein: CARSFNRGHMNTEAFF; V gene: TRBV5-3; D gene: TRBD1; J gene: TRBJ1-1
CDR3 protein: CASSLQPSYNEQFF; V gene: TRBV7-2; D gene: -; J gene: TRBJ2-1
CDR3 protein: CASTWRSGGNTGELFF; V gene: TRBV19; D gene: TRBD2; J gene: TRBJ2-2
CDR3 protein: CASSIGGTDTQYF; V gene: TRBV19; D gene: -; J gene: TRBJ2-3
CDR3 protein: CASSLATGGESIYNEQFF; V gene: TRBV5-1; D gene: TRBD1; J gene: TRBJ2-1
CDR3 protein: CASSQGLPPGYTGELFF; V gene: TRBV4-3; D gene: -; J gene: TRBJ2-2
CDR3 protein: CASSFGGLQKETQYF; V gene: TRBV27; D gene: -; J gene: TRBJ2-5
CDR3 protein: CASRKGNEQFF; V gene: TRBV6-6; D gene: -; J gene: TRBJ2-1
CDR3 protein: CASSQIRGDTYEQYF; V gene: TRBV4-3; D gene: -; J gene: TRBJ2-7
CDR3 protein: CASSLALAAGGNEQFF; V gene: TRBV7-2; D gene: TRBD2; J gene: TRBJ2-1
CDR3 protein: CSVEEDLAGTTNEQFF; V gene: TRBV29-1; D gene: TRBD2; J gene: TRBJ2-1
CDR3 protein: CASRHNGGGETQYF; V gene: TRBV7-2; D gene: -; J gene: TRBJ2-5
CDR3 protein: CASSDRGNSPLHF; V gene: TRBV6-1; D gene: -; J gene: TRBJ1-6
CDR3 protein: CASSLGGGGSSGANVLTF; V gene: TRBV5-6; D gene: -; J gene: TRBJ2-6
CDR3 protein: CASSQDMRVADEQFF; V gene: TRBV4-3; D gene: -; J gene: TRBJ2-1
CDR3 protein: CASSDTGSSYNEQFF; V gene: TRBV10-1; D gene: -; J gene: TRBJ2-1
CDR3 protein: CASSRRGQGNEKLFF; V gene: TRBV19; D gene: TRBD1; J gene: TRBJ1-4
CDR3 protein: CASSLARTGATGYTF; V gene: TRBV7-2; D gene: TRBD1; J gene: TRBJ1-2
CDR3 protein: CASSLGAPDGYTF; V gene: TRBV7-2; D gene: -; J gene: TRBJ1-2
CDR3 protein: CASSIGDRGGGNQPQHF; V gene: TRBV19; D gene: TRBD1; J gene: TRBJ1-5
CDR3 protein: CASSLARVLLTDNEQFF; V gene: TRBV5-1; D gene: -; J gene: TRBJ2-1
CDR3 protein: CATSREGHSNQPQHF; V gene: TRBV15; D gene: -; J gene: TRBJ1-5